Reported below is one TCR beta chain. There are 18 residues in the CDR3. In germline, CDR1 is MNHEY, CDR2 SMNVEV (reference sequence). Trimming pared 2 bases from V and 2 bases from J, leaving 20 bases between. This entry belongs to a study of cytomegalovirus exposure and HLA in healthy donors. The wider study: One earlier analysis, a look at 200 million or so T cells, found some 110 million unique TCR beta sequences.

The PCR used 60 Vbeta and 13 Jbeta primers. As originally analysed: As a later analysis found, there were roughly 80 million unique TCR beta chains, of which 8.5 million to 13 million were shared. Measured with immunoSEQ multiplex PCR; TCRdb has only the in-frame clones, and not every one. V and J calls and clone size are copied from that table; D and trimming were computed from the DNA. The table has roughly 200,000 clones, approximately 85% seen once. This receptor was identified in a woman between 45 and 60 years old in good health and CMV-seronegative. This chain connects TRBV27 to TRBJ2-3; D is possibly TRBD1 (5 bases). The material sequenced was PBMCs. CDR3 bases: TGTGCCAGCAGTTTACAGGGCCCTTATTTATTGGACACAGATACGCAGTATTTT. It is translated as CASSLQGPYLLDTDTQYF.